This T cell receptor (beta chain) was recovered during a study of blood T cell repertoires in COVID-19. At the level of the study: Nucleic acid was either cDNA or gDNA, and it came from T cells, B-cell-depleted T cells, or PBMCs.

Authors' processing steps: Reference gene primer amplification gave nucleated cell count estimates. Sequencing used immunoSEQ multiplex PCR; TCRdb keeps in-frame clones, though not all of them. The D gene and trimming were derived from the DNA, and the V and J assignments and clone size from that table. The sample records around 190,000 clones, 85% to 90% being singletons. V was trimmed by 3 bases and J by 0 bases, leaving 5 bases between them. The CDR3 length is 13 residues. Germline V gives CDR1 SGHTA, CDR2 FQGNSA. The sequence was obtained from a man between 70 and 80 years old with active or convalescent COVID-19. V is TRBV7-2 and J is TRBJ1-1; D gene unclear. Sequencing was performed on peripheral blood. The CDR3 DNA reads TGTGCCAGCAGCTTGCGGATGAACACTGAAGCTTTCTTT. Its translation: CASSLRMNTEAFF.